The 8 T cell receptor beta chains presented below share a single source sample, sequenced in a study of human T cells and chemical hapten exposure. RNA extraction used unfractionated whole blood as the source of total RNA. TCRdb reprocessed the 5' RACE reads via MiXCR and lists one record per CDR3 protein. The sample holds tens of thousands of distinct CDR3 sequences, more than 7% seen once. The receptors were gathered from a male donor in good health.

This chain joins TRBV19 and TRBJ2-7; possibly TRBD1 or TRBD2 for D (5 bases each). V was pared by 4 bases and J by 0 bases, with 13 bases between. CDR3 length: 15 amino acids. Germline lookup yields CDR1 LNHDA and CDR2 SQIVND (reference sequence). The CDR3, as DNA: TGTGCCAGTAGTAGAGGGACCGAGAGCTCCTACGAGCAGTACTTC. Amino acid sequence: CASSRGTESSYEQYF.

This clonotype has a count of ten or more. The rearrangement joins TRBV6-5 to TRBJ2-7; D is undetermined. V lost 0 bases and J 6 bases, leaving 12 bases between the germline ends. CDR1 is MNHEY, CDR2 SVGAGI, per germline. This CDR3 is built from 14 residues. The CDR3 is CASSYSAAAAEQYF. Written as DNA, the CDR3 is TGTGCCAGCAGTTACTCGGCTGCGGCAGCCGAGCAGTACTTC.

In this sample, this clonotype turned up many times. J is TRBJ2-3 and V is TRBV5-1; D possibly corresponds to TRBD2 (6 bases). This CDR3 spans 16 amino acids. Germline V gene lookup returns CDR1 SGHRS and CDR2 YFSETQ. The V end was cut by 7 bases, the J end by 4 bases, with 22 bases between. The CDR3, as DNA: TGCGCCAGCGGATCGGTTTCCGGGGGAGTAGCAGATACGCAGTATTTT. Translating gives CASGSVSGGVADTQYF.

The chain couples TRBV9 to TRBJ1-1, with 7 bases lining up with TRBD1. The CDR3 has 14 residues. V trimming: 4 bases; J trimming: 6 bases; junction bases outside the gene matches: 9. Germline CDR1 reads SGDLS; CDR2 reads YYNGEE. CDR3 DNA sequence: TGTGCCAGCAGCCCAGACAGGGTTGTGGCTGAAGCTTTCTTT. It yields the protein CASSPDRVVAEAFF.

For the CDR3, the DNA is TGTGCCAGCAGTTTGGTGCAGGCCTGGCACACTGAAGCTTTCTTT. The encoded protein is CASSLVQAWHTEAFF. The chain couples TRBV28 to TRBJ1-1; D call uncertain. Germline V gives CDR1 MDHEN, CDR2 SYDVKM. The CDR3 is made up of 15 amino acids. The V gene lost 3 bases and the J gene lost 3 bases, with 14 bases spanning the gap.

This clonotype was observed a handful of times. The chain has TRBV7-2 and TRBJ1-5, with D hard to call. The V end lost 2 bases, the J end lost 0 bases, and 5 bases lay between the germline ends. The germline V gene has CDR1 SGHTA and CDR2 FQGNSA. The CDR3 runs to 14 residues. CDR3 residues: CASSLKPSNQPQHF. The CDR3 DNA reads TGTGCCAGCAGCTTAAAACCTAGCAATCAGCCCCAGCATTTT.

This clonotype was counted a few times. V gene TRBV6-6 combines with J gene TRBJ2-1; 12 nucleotides match TRBD2. Germline CDR1 MNHNY, CDR2 SVGAGI (reference sequence). V trimming: 4 bases; J trimming: 4 bases; junction bases outside the gene matches: 5. This CDR3 spans 16 amino acids. The CDR3 bases are TGTGCCAGCAGTTTCGAGACTAGCGGGGGTTACAATGAGCAGTTCTTC. This sequence encodes CASSFETSGGYNEQFF.

This clonotype was detected many times. V gene TRBV20-1 combines with J gene TRBJ2-3; TRBD2 agrees at 13 bases. This CDR3 spans 17 amino acids. V trimming: 2 bases; J trimming: 2 bases; junction bases outside the gene matches: 7. CDR1 and CDR2 from the germline V gene are DFQATT and SNEGSKA (reference sequence). In nucleotides, the CDR3 is TGCAGTGCTAGACCCACTAGCGGGAGGGTTAACACAGATACGCAGTATTTT. This gives the protein CSARPTSGRVNTDTQYF.